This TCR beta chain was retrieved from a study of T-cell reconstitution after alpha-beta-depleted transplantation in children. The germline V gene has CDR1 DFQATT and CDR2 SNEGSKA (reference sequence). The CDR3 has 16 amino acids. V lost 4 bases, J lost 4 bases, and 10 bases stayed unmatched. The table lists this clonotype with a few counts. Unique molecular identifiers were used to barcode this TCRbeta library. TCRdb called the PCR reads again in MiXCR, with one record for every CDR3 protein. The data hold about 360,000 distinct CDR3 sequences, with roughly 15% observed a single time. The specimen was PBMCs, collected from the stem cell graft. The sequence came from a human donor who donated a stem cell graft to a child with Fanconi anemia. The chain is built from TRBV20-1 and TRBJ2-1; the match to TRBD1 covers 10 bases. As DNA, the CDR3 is TGCAGTGCTAACAGGAGGGACAGGGGATTTTACAATGAGCAGTTCTTC. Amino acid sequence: CSANRRDRGFYNEQFF.